A selection of T cell receptor beta chains follows, all from one sample in a study of cytotoxic CD8 clonotypes in ibrutinib-treated CLL. The repertoire was sequenced with immunoSEQ multiplex PCR; TCRdb's copy has only in-frame clones and lacks some. The sample has about 60,000 clones, roughly 49% seen once; the top ten hold more than 20%. The material sequenced was PBMCs, taken at disease progression, from a patient treated with ibrutinib. All receptors come from a human donor with chronic lymphocytic leukemia. Both conserved end residues are part of each CDR3. A D gene is named only where the DNA matches it firmly. The size of a clone is reported for some rows only, either as once, few or many, or as a class for expanded clones.

TRBJ2-1 | - | TRBV27 | - | TGTGCCAGCAGTGCCAGACAGGCGGGATCCCGCAATGAGCAGTTCTTC | CASSARQAGSRNEQFF
TRBJ1-2 | - | TRBV19 | few | TGTGCCAGTAGGAAGGGAGGCGGCAGCCCCTATGGCTACACCTTC | CASRKGGGSPYGYTF
TRBJ2-1 | TRBD2 | TRBV4-1 | few | TGCGCCAGCACTCGAGCGGGAGGGGTATACAATGAGCAGTTCTTC | CASTRAGGVYNEQFF
TRBJ1-1 | - | TRBV7-8 | - | TGTGCCAGCAGCCAGACGGGCGGCACTGAAGCTTTCTTT | CASSQTGGTEAFF
TRBJ2-2 | - | TRBV4-1 | - | TGCGCCAGCAGCCCCGAAGGTTCAGCGAACACCGGGGAGCTGTTTTTT | CASSPEGSANTGELFF
TRBJ2-5 | TRBD2 | TRBV15 | - | TGTGCCACCAGCAGACATAGCGGGAGCTTGGAGACCCAGTACTTC | CATSRHSGSLETQYF
TRBJ1-1 | - | TRBV7-2 | - | TGTGCCAGCAGCTTAGCACAGGGAAGGGGTGAAGCTTTCTTT | CASSLAQGRGEAFF
TRBJ1-5 | - | TRBV30 | few | TGTGCCTGGAGGCAGGGGCCGAATAGCAATCAGCCCCAGCATTTT | CAWRQGPNSNQPQHF
TRBJ1-1 | - | TRBV18 | - | TGTGCCAGCTCACCCCGAACAGAGGAAGCTTTCTTT | CASSPRTEEAFF
TRBJ1-3 | TRBD1 | TRBV5-5 | - | TGTGCCAGCAGCGCTACAGGGGCCTCTGGAAACACCATATATTTT | CASSATGASGNTIYF
TRBJ2-3 | TRBD1 | TRBV27 | - | TGTGCCAGCAAGCGACAGGGACACACAGATACGCAGTATTTT | CASKRQGHTDTQYF
TRBJ2-7 | - | TRBV4-2 | - | TGTGCCAGCAGCCAGCTGGGGGGGGACAGCCCCTACGAGCAGTACTTC | CASSQLGGDSPYEQYF
TRBJ1-3 | - | TRBV6-5 | - | TGTGCCAGCAGTTCCCCAGGTGGAAACACCATATATTTT | CASSSPGGNTIYF
TRBJ2-7 | - | TRBV11-3 | - | TGTGCCAGCAGCTTACTACCCAACCCCTACTACGAGCAGTACTTC | CASSLLPNPYYEQYF
TRBJ1-5 | - | TRBV28 | - | TGTGCCAGCAGTTTACGGGGTCAGCCCCAGCATTTT | CASSLRGQPQHF
TRBJ2-5 | - | TRBV2 | - | TGTGCCAGCATACCACAGGGTCAAGAGACCCAGTACTTC | CASIPQGQETQYF
TRBJ2-3 | TRBD2 | TRBV2 | few | TGTGCCAGCAACCCTAGCGGGAGGACAGATACGCAGTATTTT | CASNPSGRTDTQYF
TRBJ1-1 | TRBD1 | TRBV19 | - | TGTGCCAGTAGCTTCCTAGGGGGACAGCGGAACACTGAAGCTTTCTTT | CASSFLGGQRNTEAFF
TRBJ1-5 | - | TRBV19 | - | TGTGCCAGTAGTACGGCAGGGTCGACCAATCAGCCCCAGCATTTT | CASSTAGSTNQPQHF
TRBJ2-6 | TRBD1 | TRBV6-5 | - | TGTGCCAGCGGACAGGCTGGGGCCAACGTCCTGACTTTC | CASGQAGANVLTF
TRBJ1-6 | TRBD1 | TRBV27 | - | TGTGCCAGCAGTCCGCGGGACAGCTATAATTCACCCCTCCACTTT | CASSPRDSYNSPLHF
TRBJ2-5 | - | TRBV28 | few | TGTGCCAGCATGGGGTTTCAAGAGACCCAGTACTTC | CASMGFQETQYF
TRBJ2-3 | - | TRBV28 | - | TGTGCCAGCAGTTTATTCCAGGGTACCAGCACAGATACGCAGTATTTT | CASSLFQGTSTDTQYF
TRBJ2-5 | - | TRBV6-1 | - | TGTGCCAGCAGTGAAGAAGATTACAGGGAATGGGGGACCCAGTACTTC | CASSEEDYREWGTQYF
TRBJ1-2 | - | TRBV28 | - | TGTGCCAGCAGTTTACCGGGGGCTAGCTATGGCTACACCTTC | CASSLPGASYGYTF